This T cell receptor (beta chain) is drawn from a study of T cells in Graves' hyperthyroidism and ophthalmopathy. The ends were cut back, 6 bases at V and 6 bases at J, with 18 bases in the middle. Per germline, CDR1 ENHRY and CDR2 SYGVKD. The CDR3 spans 14 residues. Regarding the study as a whole: Model predictions of ophthalmopathy came a median approximately 6.2 months before onset. Ophthalmopathy was told apart from stable hyperthyroidism by a 13 V-J model. Expanded thyroid clonotypes (above 0.001) were mostly also found in blood.

TCR beta CDR3 sequences were amplified from RNA transcripts. First-round RT-PCR targeting the TCR CDR3 was performed with the HTBI primer set. TCRdb re-called the multiplex PCR reads with MiXCR, one entry per CDR3 protein. The sample has roughly 510,000 distinct CDR3 sequences, 40% to 50% seen once. Worth noting for this clonotype: Its cognate antigen is unknown.

The sequence derives from an adult woman with Graves' disease, either hyperthyroidism or ophthalmopathy (not recorded which). Specimen: peripheral blood or thyroid tissue (not recorded which). The V call is TRBV10-3, the J call TRBJ2-7; D may be TRBD1 (7 bases). The CDR3 is CAIRGGQERREQYF. In DNA form, the CDR3 reads TGTGCCATCAGGGGAGGACAGGAACGCCGCGAGCAGTACTTC.